This T cell receptor (beta chain) was sequenced during a study of OX40 agonist ivuxolimab in advanced cancers. Points from the study as a whole: Normalized expansion of T-cell clones was also low for some nonresponders. Relative to CD4+, CD8+ T cells held more expanded clones on average. Both CD4+ and CD8+ T cell populations in blood had undergone clonal expansion by week 6 at 0.1 to 3.0 mg/kg.

Some clones are missing from TCRdb's copy, which holds only in-frame ones; the method was immunoSEQ multiplex PCR. The sample has some 89,000 clones, around 84% seen once. This clone was found a few times. Antigen unknown. The germline V gene has CDR1 SGHRS and CDR2 YFSETQ. The CDR3 is made up of 16 amino acids. V trimming: 4 bases; J trimming: 3 bases; junction bases outside the gene matches: 8. The specimen comprised CD4+ or CD8+ T cells sorted from blood, sampled in a trial of the OX40 agonist ivuxolimab. This TCR derives from an adult with an advanced solid tumor such as melanoma, head and neck, liver or kidney cancer. The V call is TRBV5-1, the J call TRBJ2-2; 8 positions agree with TRBD1. The CDR3 is CASSRGQGTDTGELFF. The CDR3, as DNA: TGCGCCAGCAGCCGCGGACAGGGAACAGACACCGGGGAGCTGTTTTTT.